This entry lists 15 T cell receptor beta chains sequenced from one sample in a study of early T cells in non-severe SARS-CoV-2 infection. TCRdb analysed the 5' RACE reads with MiXCR anew, one entry per CDR3 protein. The sample contains tens of thousands of distinct CDR3 sequences, approximately 8% of which appear only once. Input material: whole blood. These TCRs come from an adult who was a healthcare worker with PCR-confirmed SARS-CoV-2 infection or an uninfected control (not recorded which).

J is TRBJ1-5 and V is TRBV15, with TRBD1 as a possible D gene (6 bases). This CDR3 comprises 14 residues. V was trimmed by 4 bases and J by 4 bases, leaving 11 bases between them. Germline V gene data show CDR1 as LNHNV and CDR2 as YYDKDF (reference sequence). CDR3 region: CATSIRGANQPQHF. Written as DNA, the CDR3 is TGTGCCACCAGCATCAGGGGCGCAAATCAGCCCCAGCATTTT.

The CDR3 protein is CSARPIPGLSDTDTQYF. The CDR3 DNA follows: TGCAGTGCTAGACCTATTCCGGGACTTTCTGACACAGATACGCAGTATTTT. V gene TRBV20-1 combines with J gene TRBJ2-3; TRBD2 might be the D (6 bases). CDR3 length equals 17 residues. The V and J ends lost 2 bases and 2 bases respectively, with 20 bases between them. Germline V lookup: CDR1 DFQATT, CDR2 SNEGSKA (reference sequence).

The genes are TRBV28 and TRBJ2-2, with no clear D. Germline CDR1 and CDR2: MDHEN and SYDVKM. The CDR3 extends over 18 amino acids. V dropped 4 bases and J dropped 0 bases, with 18 bases sitting between them. The CDR3 nucleotides are TGTGCCAGCAGTTATCGTCTTGGCAGGCGCACGAACACCGGGGAGCTGTTTTTT. Protein sequence: CASSYRLGRRTNTGELFF.

This clonotype was counted a few times. The J gene is TRBJ2-6, the V gene TRBV13; the D is unclear. This CDR3 region has 19 residues. Trimming took off 1 base at V and 0 bases at J, with 16 bases between the two ends. CDR1 and CDR2 (germline): PRHDT, FYEKMQ (reference sequence). In DNA form, the CDR3 reads TGTGCCAGCAGCTTAGAAGTAGTAGGGCGGACCTCTGGGGCCAACGTCCTGACTTTC. This sequence encodes CASSLEVVGRTSGANVLTF. The entire variable domain, with the rest obtained from reference TRBV13 and TRBJ2-6, is as follows: AAGVIQSPRHLIKEKRETATLKCYPIPRHDTVYWYQQGPGQDPQFLISFYEKMQSDKGSIPDRFSAQQFSDYHSELNMSSLELGDSALYFCASSLEVVGRTSGANVLTFGAGSRLTVL.

This clonotype has more than one count but fewer than ten. This chain links TRBV12-3 or TRBV12-4 with TRBJ1-1; D not resolved. V lost 5 bases to trimming and J lost 7 bases, with 14 bases between them. CDR3 length: 13 residues. The CDR3 reads CASSRLSSLEAFF. DNA of the CDR3: TGTGCCAGCAGTAGGCTTTCAAGTCTTGAAGCTTTCTTT.

In its sample, this clonotype was seen a few times. The chain couples TRBV4-1 to TRBJ2-7; D is unclear. The CDR3 extends over 14 amino acids. Germline assignment: CDR1 MGHRA and CDR2 YSYEKL. The ends were cut back, 0 bases at V and 5 bases at J, with 11 bases in the middle. CDR3 sequence reads: CASSQDSQVDEQYF. The CDR3 bases are TGCGCCAGCAGCCAAGATAGTCAGGTTGACGAGCAGTACTTC.

Note on this clonotype: The junction departs from the called germline gene at one end, perhaps through a read error. V and J are TRBV7-7 and TRBJ2-2; possibly TRBD1 or TRBD2 for D (5 bases each). Germline CDR1 and CDR2: SSHAT and FNYEAQ (reference sequence). The length of the CDR3 is 15 residues. CDR3 residues: CASSPRRGDTGELFF. CDR3 DNA sequence: TGTGCTAGCAGTCCCCGGAGAGGGGACACCGGGGAGCTGTTTTTT.

The chain combines TRBV30 with TRBJ2-1, with D possibly matching TRBD1 (6 bases). The V end lost 2 bases, the J end lost 16 bases, and 15 bases lay between the germline ends. The CDR3 consists of 11 residues. From germline, CDR1 is GTSNPN and CDR2 SVGIG (reference sequence). Here the CDR3 DNA reads TGTGCCTGGAGTCCGGGACACCGGTCCTTCTTC. It is translated as CAWSPGHRSFF.

The chain is built from TRBV15 and TRBJ2-7; D is possibly TRBD2 (5 bases). The CDR3 is made up of 14 amino acids. Germline values: CDR1 LNHNV, CDR2 YYDKDF (reference sequence). V dropped 5 bases and J dropped 0 bases, with 11 bases sitting between them. The CDR3 nucleotides are TGTGCCACCAGCGGCAGCGGCCTCTCCTACGAGCAGTACTTC. Encoded protein: CATSGSGLSYEQYF. Full variable domain (outside the CDR3, taken from reference TRBV15 and TRBJ2-7): DAMVIQNPRYQVTQFGKPVTLSCSQTLNHNVMYWYQQKSSQAPKLLFHYYDKDFNNEADTPDNFQSRRPNTSFCFLDIRSPGLGDTAMYLCATSGSGLSYEQYFGPGTRLTVT.

This clonotype showed up just a few times. The chain uses TRBV7-8 and TRBJ2-7; D gene ambiguous. V was shortened by 4 bases and J by 4 bases, with 11 bases between the two germline ends. CDR1 is SGHVS, CDR2 FQNEAQ, per germline. The CDR3 spans 13 residues. The DNA for the CDR3 is TGTGCCAGCAGCTCAGGACCGTCGTACGAGCAGTACTTC. Its protein product is CASSSGPSYEQYF.

This clonotype was recorded at least ten times. The chain has TRBV20-1 and TRBJ2-3; 10 nucleotides line up with TRBD2. The CDR3 contains 15 residues. V lost 6 bases, J lost 0 bases, and 6 bases stayed unmatched. The germline gives CDR1 DFQATT, CDR2 SNEGSKA (reference sequence). The CDR3, as DNA: TGCAGTGCCCCAGGGACTAGCGATAGCACAGATACGCAGTATTTT. Its protein is CSAPGTSDSTDTQYF.

The chain combines TRBV19 with TRBJ1-6; TRBD1 matches at 8 bases. The ends lost 7 bases at V and 3 bases at J; junction bases unmatched: 2. Per germline, CDR1 LNHDA and CDR2 SQIVND (reference sequence). The CDR3 is made up of 14 amino acids. The CDR3 spells CASTDRGYNSPLHF. CDR3 coding DNA: TGTGCCAGTACCGACAGGGGCTATAATTCACCCCTCCACTTT. The full variable domain, its missing parts supplied by reference TRBV19 and TRBJ1-6, is DGGITQSPKYLFRKEGQNVTLSCEQNLNHDAMYWYRQDPGQGLRLIYYSQIVNDFQKGDIAEGYSVSREKKESFPLTVTSAQKNPTAFYLCASTDRGYNSPLHFGNGTRLTVT.

This clonotype was detected only once. This chain joins TRBV5-4 and TRBJ2-1; D assignment may be TRBD1 or TRBD2 (5 bases each). This CDR3 is 12 amino acids long. The germline V gene has CDR1 SGHNT and CDR2 YYREEE (reference sequence). V was shortened by 8 bases and J by 7 bases, with 13 bases between the two germline ends. The DNA for the CDR3 is TGTGCCAGTACGGGATCAGGGAATGAGCAGTTCTTC. It yields the protein CASTGSGNEQFF.

This clonotype was seen at least ten times. The chain couples TRBV12-3 or TRBV12-4 to TRBJ1-6; perhaps TRBD1 as D (5 bases). V was cut by 3 bases and J by 15 bases, with 12 bases left in between. The CDR3 loop spans 12 amino acids. The CDR3 protein is CASSLGTPNLHF. The CDR3 bases are TGTGCCAGCAGTTTGGGGACTCCTAACCTCCACTTT.

This clonotype has ten or more counts. V is TRBV7-2 and J is TRBJ2-6; D unclear. The CDR3 runs to 13 residues. Germline CDR1 reads SGHTA; CDR2 reads FQGNSA. Trimming cost V 5 bases and J 6 bases, with 8 bases left between them. The CDR3 sequence: CASSLVEANVLTF. CDR3 coding DNA: TGTGCCAGCAGCCTCGTGGAGGCCAACGTCCTGACTTTC. Complete variable domain (other parts from reference TRBV7-2 and TRBJ2-6): GAGVSQSPSNKVTEKGKDVELRCDPISGHTALYWYRQSLGQGLEFLIYFQGNSAPDKSGLPSDRFSAERTGGSVSTLTIQRTQQEDSAVYLCASSLVEANVLTFGAGSRLTVL.